This T cell receptor beta chain emerged from a study of shared clonotypes between healthy human individuals. This CDR3 has 16 amino acids. In germline, CDR1 is LNHDA, CDR2 SQIVND (reference sequence). J lost 4 bases, V lost 6 bases, and 11 bases had no gene match. CD8 cells regarded as naive lacked CD45RO, were positively chosen for CCR7, and omitted terminally differentiated effector memory CD45RA+ cells. The count of this clone is one. Repertoires were generated with immunoSEQ multiplex PCR, while TCRdb's copy carries only in-frame clones and drops some. The sample contains around 1.9 million clones, roughly 91% of which appear only once.

Sequencing input: naive CD8+ T cells from PBMCs. The chain is built from TRBV19 and TRBJ2-1; 8 nucleotides align to TRBD2. This TCR was recovered from a man in his late teens or twenties in good health. Some clones in this sample may be carry-over from other donors' samples. The CDR3: CASRDESGSWYNEQFF. The CDR3 nucleotides read TGTGCCAGTAGGGATGAAAGCGGGAGTTGGTACAATGAGCAGTTCTTC.